The rows below give T cell receptor beta chains drawn from one sample of a study of cytomegalovirus exposure and HLA in healthy donors. Produced via immunoSEQ multiplex PCR; TCRdb's table is partial and in-frame only. The profile covers 55,000 to 65,000 clones, with roughly 90% appearing a single time and 3% taken by the ten largest. The source material was PBMCs. These receptors were collected from a man in his late teens or twenties in good health and CMV-seronegative. Each CDR3 is given without its conserved first and last residue. Clone size is given for some rows only: seen once, a few or many times, or a class if the clone is expanded.

v_call,j_call,clone_size,cdr3_aa
TRBV28,TRBJ2-5,.,ASSFMLAGHHQETQY
TRBV11-2,TRBJ2-7,.,ASSSPPGEQY
TRBV2,TRBJ2-7,.,ASSGGLAGPSSYEQY
TRBV6-5,TRBJ2-1,.,ASGTRREHNEQF
TRBV13,TRBJ2-2,.,ASSLSTGVTGELF
TRBV6-1,TRBJ2-2,.,ASSADSATGELF
TRBV6-5,TRBJ2-1,few,ASSSTGGSYNEQF
TRBV6-1,TRBJ2-4,.,ASRDSGLAKNIQY
TRBV5-8,TRBJ2-5,.,ASSLGTGEYETQY
TRBV15,TRBJ2-5,.,ATSVHQGRVGETQY
TRBV5-8,TRBJ1-4,.,ASSRGLADEKLF
TRBV28,TRBJ2-2,.,ASRTPGLNTGELF
TRBV5-1,TRBJ2-7,.,ASSLEGRLAGKQY
TRBV2,TRBJ2-7,.,ASSEGHGSYEQY
TRBV19,TRBJ1-1,.,ASRAGQGLYTEAF
TRBV19,TRBJ2-4,.,ASSGLAKNIQY
TRBV6-1,TRBJ1-5,.,ASSADRGSQPQH
TRBV28,TRBJ2-1,once,ASRLAGRYNEQF
TRBV7-6,TRBJ2-1,.,ASSLQGAGNEQF
TRBV10-3,TRBJ2-7,.,AIERQGPYEQY
TRBV7-3,TRBJ2-2,.,ASSLDRVDDTGELF
TRBV25-1,TRBJ2-3,.,ASSATLKVEGTDTQY
TRBV5-1,TRBJ1-5,.,ASSLGHSNQPQH
TRBV5-4,TRBJ1-1,.,ASSTRQGASSRTEAF
TRBV2,TRBJ2-1,.,ASLKGLAGPYNEQF
TRBV5-1,TRBJ2-7,once,ASSLTPRHEQY
TRBV5-1,TRBJ2-3,.,ASSPGLSGGGTQY
TRBV6-5,TRBJ1-4,.,ASSWENPGTNEKLF
TRBV4-1,TRBJ2-1,few,ASSQPRLALPLHNEQF
TRBV27,TRBJ2-1,.,ASSVRGWNEQF
TRBV14,TRBJ2-3,.,ASSPPGLAGGIDTQY
TRBV6-5,TRBJ2-5,.,ASSYLQGYQETQY
TRBV5-8,TRBJ1-2,.,ASSSGIGTGPSSHGYT
TRBV2,TRBJ1-3,.,ASRANSQDTIY
TRBV6-5,TRBJ2-5,.,ASSYTGTYSEETQY
TRBV7-9,TRBJ2-1,.,ASSPGGNEQF
TRBV28,TRBJ2-2,.,ASSLAGSGGELF